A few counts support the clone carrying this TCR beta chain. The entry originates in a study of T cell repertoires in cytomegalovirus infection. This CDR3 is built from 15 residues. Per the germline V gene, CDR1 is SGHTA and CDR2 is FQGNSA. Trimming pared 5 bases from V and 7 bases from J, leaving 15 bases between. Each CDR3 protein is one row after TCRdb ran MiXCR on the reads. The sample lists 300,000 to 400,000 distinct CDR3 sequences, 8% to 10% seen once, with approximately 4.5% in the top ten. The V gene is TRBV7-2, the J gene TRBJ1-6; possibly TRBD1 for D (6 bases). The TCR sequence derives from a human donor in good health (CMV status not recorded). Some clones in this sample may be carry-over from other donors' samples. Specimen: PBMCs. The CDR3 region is CASSLHGGANSPLHF. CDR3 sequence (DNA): TGTGCCAGCAGCCTCCATGGGGGGGCCAATTCACCCCTCCACTTT.